This T cell receptor (beta chain) was profiled in a study of graft-versus-host responses after intestinal transplantation. Study observations and caveats: Early post-transplant HvG declines showed an association with peak circulating GvH clone levels.

Produced via immunoSEQ multiplex PCR; TCRdb's table is partial and in-frame only. The sample comprises more than 4,000 clones, roughly 25% of which are singletons, and more than 2.5% rests with the top ten. Roughly 200,000 CFSE-labeled responder cells were plated with roughly 200,000 irradiated, violet-dye-labeled stimulator cells. Following the reaction, CD3+CD4+ and CD3+CD8+ responders that were proliferating and CFSE-low underwent sorting. The CDR3 has 15 residues. CDR1 MNHNS and CDR2 SASEGT come from the germline V gene. Deletions cut 7 bases from V and 4 bases from J, with 19 bases between. The source of this sequence is a human patient who was an organ donor for intestinal transplantation. The material was alloreactive CD4+ T cells from a mixed lymphocyte reaction culture, obtained before transplantation. Subset given: CFSE-low proliferating T cells sorted from roughly six-day pre-transplant mixed lymphocyte reaction (GvH or HvG direction). V and J are TRBV6-1 and TRBJ1-2, with D perhaps TRBD1 (6 bases). Here the CDR3 DNA reads TGTGCCAGCAACCAGGGCCTTGGGGGCCCCTATGGCTACACCTTC. It encodes CASNQGLGGPYGYTF.